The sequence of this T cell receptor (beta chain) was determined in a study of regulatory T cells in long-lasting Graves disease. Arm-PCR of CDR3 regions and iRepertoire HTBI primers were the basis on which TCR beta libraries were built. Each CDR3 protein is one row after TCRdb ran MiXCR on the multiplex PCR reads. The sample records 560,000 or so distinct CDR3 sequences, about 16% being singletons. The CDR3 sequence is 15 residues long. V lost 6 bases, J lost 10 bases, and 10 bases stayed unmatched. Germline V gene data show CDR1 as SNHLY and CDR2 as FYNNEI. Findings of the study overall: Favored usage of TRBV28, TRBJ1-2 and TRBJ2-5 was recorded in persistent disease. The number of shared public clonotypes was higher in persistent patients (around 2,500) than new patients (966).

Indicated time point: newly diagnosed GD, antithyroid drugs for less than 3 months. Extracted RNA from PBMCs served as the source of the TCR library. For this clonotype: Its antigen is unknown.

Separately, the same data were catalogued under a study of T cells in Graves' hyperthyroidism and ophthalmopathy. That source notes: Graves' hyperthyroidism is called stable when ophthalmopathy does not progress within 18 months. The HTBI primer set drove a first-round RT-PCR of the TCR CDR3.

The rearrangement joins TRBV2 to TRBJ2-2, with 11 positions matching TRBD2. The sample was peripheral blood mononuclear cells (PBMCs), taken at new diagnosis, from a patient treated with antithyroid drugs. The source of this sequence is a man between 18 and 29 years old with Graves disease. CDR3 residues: CASSPGLAVPEELFF. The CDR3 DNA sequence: TGTGCCAGCAGCCCGGGACTAGCGGTACCGGAGGAGCTGTTTTTT.